This passage covers 17 T cell receptor beta chains from one sample sequenced in a study of CD8+CD57+ T cells in acquired aplastic anemia. All sequencing subjects had displayed CD8+CD57+ cell expansion on flow cytometry. Investigators profiled TCR beta VDJ and CDR3 from genomic DNA template. A single record per CDR3 protein comes from TCRdb applying MiXCR to the reads. The sample carries about 260,000 distinct CDR3 sequences, around 82% recorded once. Sequenced sample: sorted CD4+, CD8+, or CD8+CD57+ T cells (not recorded which) from PBMCs. All receptors come from a human donor with aplastic anemia.

The rearrangement joins TRBV15 to TRBJ2-3; possible D gene TRBD2, 7 bases. The CDR3 has 16 amino acids. The V end lost 0 bases, the J end lost 3 bases, and 13 bases lay between the germline ends. CDR1 is LNHNV, CDR2 YYDKDF, per germline (reference sequence). Here the CDR3 DNA reads TGTGCCACCAGCAGAGATGGAGGGGGGGGAACAGATACGCAGTATTTT. Protein sequence: CATSRDGGGGTDTQYF.

This chain links TRBV20-1 with TRBJ2-3; tentatively, D is TRBD1 or TRBD2 (6 bases each). Germline lookup yields CDR1 DFQATT and CDR2 SNEGSKA (reference sequence). The CDR3 contains 10 residues. The CDR3, as DNA: TGCAGCGGGGGCTACGATACGCAGTATTTT. This codes for CSGGYDTQYF.

As regards this clonotype: At one of its ends the junction is not consistent with the germline gene, which may arise from a read error. The chain carries TRBV19 and TRBJ2-4; 7 bases fit TRBD2. Germline values: CDR1 LNHDA, CDR2 SQIVND (reference sequence). The CDR3 sequence is 14 residues long. The CDR3 nucleotides read TGTGCCAGTAGCCTAGCTAGCGGTCCCTACAAGGAGCATTTC. Its protein product is CASSLASGPYKEHF.

CDR3 amino acids: CASSWTGVSRTYNEQYF. Here the CDR3 DNA reads TGTGCCAGCAGCTGGACAGGTGTTAGTAGGACCTACAATGAGCAGTATTTT. The genes are TRBV7-2 and TRBJ2-3; 7 bases agree with TRBD1. V shed 4 bases and J 11 bases; nucleotides not matched to a gene: 21. CDR1 is SGHTA and CDR2 is FQGNSA in the germline V gene. The CDR3 has 17 residues.

The chain links TRBV7-9 to TRBJ2-5; D might be TRBD1 or TRBD2, each matching 6 bases. This CDR3 is 15 amino acids long. Germline values: CDR1 SEHNR, CDR2 FQNEAQ (reference sequence). Trimming took 3 bases from V and 12 from J, leaving 23 bases between them. The DNA of the CDR3 is TGTGCCAGCAGCTTTGCAAGCAGGACAGAGGGGACTGAGTACTTC. This gives the protein CASSFASRTEGTEYF.

As to this clonotype: Given the absence of the conserved phenylalanine or tryptophan at the CDR3 end, a read error is likely. The chain joins TRBV19 to TRBJ2-1; 8 nucleotides align to TRBD2. The V and J ends lost 0 bases and 10 bases, in that order; junction bases with no gene match: 11. The CDR3 is made up of 16 amino acids. The germline V gene encodes CDR1 LNHDA and CDR2 SQIVND (reference sequence). As DNA, the CDR3 is TGTGCCAGTAGTATAGATGGACTAGCCTACAATGAGGAGCAGTTCGTC. This codes for CASSIDGLAYNEEQFV.

In this sample, this clonotype turned up a few times. The rearrangement links TRBV7-3 to TRBJ2-3, with 11 bases that match TRBD2. The CDR3 has 15 residues. Trimming at V came to 6 bases and at J to 2 bases, leaving 4 bases not matched to a gene. From germline, CDR1 is SGHTA and CDR2 FQGTGA. The CDR3 bases are TGTGCCAGCAGTCGGACTAGCGGGTCCACAGATACGCAGTATTTT. Its protein product is CASSRTSGSTDTQYF.

The chain joins TRBV7-7 to TRBJ1-5; D is undetermined. The V gene's germline CDR1 is SSHAT and CDR2 FNYEAQ (reference sequence). The ends were cut back, 1 base at V and 9 bases at J, with 10 bases in the middle. This CDR3 region has 13 residues. The CDR3 spells CASSLEVGRPQHF. CDR3 bases: TGTGCCAGCAGCTTAGAGGTCGGGCGGCCCCAGCATTTT.

This chain connects TRBV5-1 to TRBJ1-3; D gene ambiguous. Germline CDR1 and CDR2: SGHRS and YFSETQ. The CDR3 is 15 residues long. Trimming removed 0 bases from V and 0 bases from J, with 7 bases in between. CDR3 coding DNA: TGCGCCAGCAGCTTGGACCGACTCTCTGGAAACACCATATATTTT. Protein product: CASSLDRLSGNTIYF. Variable domain in full (rest from reference TRBV5-1 and TRBJ1-3): KAGVTQTPRYLIKTRGQQVTLSCSPISGHRSVSWYQQTPGQGLQFLFEYFSETQRNKGNFPGRFSGRQFSNSRSEMNVSTLELGDSALYLCASSLDRLSGNTIYFGEGSWLTVV.

Comment on this clonotype: Relative to the germline gene, one junction end is altered; a read error may explain this. The chain is built from TRBV7-9 and TRBJ2-3; 7 nucleotides agree with TRBD2. The CDR3 contains 11 residues. Germline V gene sequence: CDR1 SEHNR, CDR2 FQNEAQ (reference sequence). The CDR3 sequence is CGSGATDTQYF. The CDR3 DNA reads as TGCGGCAGCGGGGCCACAGATACGCAGTATTTT.

This clonotype was seen a single time. The rearrangement links TRBV9 to TRBJ2-1; D may be TRBD2 (6 bases). This CDR3 is built from 15 residues. The germline V gene has CDR1 SGDLS and CDR2 YYNGEE. Deletions cut 8 bases from V and 7 bases from J, with 22 bases between. The chain's CDR3 is CASSIASVALNEQFF. The CDR3 DNA sequence: TGTGCCAGTAGTATAGCTAGCGTAGCCTTAAATGAGCAGTTCTTC.

With regard to this clonotype: This CDR3 is missing its conserved last phenylalanine or tryptophan, likely due to a read error. The DNA is omitted, as the CDR3 cannot be located on it reliably, and the CDR3 follows TCRdb's listing. The genes are TRBV2 and TRBJ1-2; TRBD1, the D gene given by the table, was not confirmed from the DNA. Germline CDR1 is SNHLY and CDR2 is FYNNEI. The CDR3 is 16 residues long, ends included. The chain's CDR3 is CASGDRDTDMQYFYPC.

This chain links TRBV7-9 with TRBJ2-7, with 8 bases fitting TRBD2. This CDR3 contains 13 residues. The germline V gene encodes CDR1 SEHNR and CDR2 FQNEAQ (reference sequence). The CDR3 DNA follows: TGTGCCAGCGCCCCGACTAGCGTCCACGAGAACTTCGTT. Encoded protein: CASAPTSVHENFV.

On this clonotype: A junction end diverges from the germline sequence, so it may reflect a read error. The rearrangement joins TRBV19 to TRBJ2-7; no clear D gene. CDR3 length equals 14 residues. The germline V gene encodes CDR1 LNHDA and CDR2 SQIVND (reference sequence). The CDR3: CASSIDSKVYKEQF. CDR3 DNA: TGTGCCAGTAGTATAGACAGCAAAGTCTACAAGGAGCAGTTC. Supplemented by reference TRBV19 and TRBJ2-7, the full variable domain reads DGGITQSPKYLFRKEGQNVTLSCEQNLNHDAMYWYRQDPGQGLRLIYYSQIVNDFQKGDIAEGYSVSREKKESFPLTVTSAQKNPTAFYLCASSIDSKVYKEQFGPGTRLTVT.

The chain is built from TRBV9 and TRBJ1-5; tentatively, D is TRBD1 (5 bases). The CDR3 covers 14 residues. Deletions cut 3 bases from V and 15 bases from J, with 22 bases between. CDR1 is SGDLS and CDR2 is YYNGEE in the germline V gene. Here the CDR3 reads CASSAGTSGLHTHF. In nucleotides, the CDR3 is TGTGCCAGCAGCGCCGGGACTAGCGGACTGCATACGCATTTT. The variable domain in full, completed from reference TRBV9 and TRBJ1-5, reads DSGVTQTPKHLITATGQRVTLRCSPRSGDLSVYWYQQSLDQGLQFLIQYYNGEERAKGNILERFSAQQFPDLHSELNLSSLELGDSALYFCASSAGTSGLHTHFGDGTRLSIL.

This chain connects TRBV10-3 to TRBJ2-7, with no clear D. Germline CDR1 reads ENHRY; CDR2 reads SYGVKD. The CDR3 consists of 12 residues. V lost 0 bases and J lost 7, with 7 bases in between. In DNA, the CDR3 is TGTGCCATCAGTGAGTCGGTGAGAGAGCAGTACTTC. Translated: CAISESVREQYF.

Comments on this clonotype: Since no conserved phenylalanine or tryptophan closes the CDR3, a read error is the likely cause. The limits of the CDR3 on the DNA are not certain, so only TCRdb's listed CDR3 is given. This chain links TRBV2 with TRBJ2-6; the table's TRBD1 call for D was not verified on the DNA. CDR1 and CDR2 (germline): SNHLY, FYNNEI. From its first to its last residue, the CDR3 has 16 amino acids. CDR3 residues: CASGDGGTDGPNFGPV.